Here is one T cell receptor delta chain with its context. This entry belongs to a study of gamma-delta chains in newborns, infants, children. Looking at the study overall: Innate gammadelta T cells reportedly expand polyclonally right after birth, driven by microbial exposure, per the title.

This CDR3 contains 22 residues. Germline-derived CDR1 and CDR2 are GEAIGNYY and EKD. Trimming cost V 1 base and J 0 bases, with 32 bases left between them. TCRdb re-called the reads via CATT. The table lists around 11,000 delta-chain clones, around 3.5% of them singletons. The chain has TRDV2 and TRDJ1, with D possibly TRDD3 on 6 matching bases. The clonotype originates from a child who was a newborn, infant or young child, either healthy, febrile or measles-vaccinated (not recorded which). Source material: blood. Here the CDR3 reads CACDTLHQVDLGGTNYTDKLIF. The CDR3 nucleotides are TGTGCCTGTGACACACTTCACCAAGTGGATCTTGGGGGCACGAATTACACCGATAAACTCATCTTT.